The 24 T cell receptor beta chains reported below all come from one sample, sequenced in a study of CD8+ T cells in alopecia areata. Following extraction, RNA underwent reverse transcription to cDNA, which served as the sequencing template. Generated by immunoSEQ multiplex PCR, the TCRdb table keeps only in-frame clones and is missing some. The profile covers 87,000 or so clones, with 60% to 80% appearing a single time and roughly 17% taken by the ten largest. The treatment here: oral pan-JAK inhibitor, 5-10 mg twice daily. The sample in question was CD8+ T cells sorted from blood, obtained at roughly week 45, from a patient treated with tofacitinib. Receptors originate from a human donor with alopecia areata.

CDR3: CASSIPTGNSGNTIYF. CDR3 in DNA: TGCGCCAGCAGCATACCGACAGGAAACTCTGGAAACACCATATATTTT. The rearrangement joins TRBV5-1 to TRBJ1-3, with D possibly being TRBD1 (6 bases). Trimming pared 4 bases from V and 0 bases from J, leaving 14 bases between. This CDR3 region has 16 residues. Germline V CDR1 and CDR2: SGHRS, YFSETQ.

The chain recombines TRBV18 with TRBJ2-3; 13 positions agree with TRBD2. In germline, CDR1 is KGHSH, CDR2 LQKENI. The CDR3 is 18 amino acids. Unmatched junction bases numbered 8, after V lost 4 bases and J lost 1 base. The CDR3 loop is CASSLGTSGAPRTDTQYF. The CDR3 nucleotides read TGTGCCAGCTCACTGGGGACTAGCGGGGCCCCCCGCACAGATACGCAGTATTTT.

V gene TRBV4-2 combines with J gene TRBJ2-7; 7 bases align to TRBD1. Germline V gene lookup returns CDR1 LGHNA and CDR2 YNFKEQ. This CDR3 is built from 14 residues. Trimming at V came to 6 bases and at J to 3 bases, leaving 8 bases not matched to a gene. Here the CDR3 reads CASSTTGTDYEQYF. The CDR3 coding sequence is TGTGCCAGCAGTACCACCGGGACAGACTACGAGCAGTACTTC.

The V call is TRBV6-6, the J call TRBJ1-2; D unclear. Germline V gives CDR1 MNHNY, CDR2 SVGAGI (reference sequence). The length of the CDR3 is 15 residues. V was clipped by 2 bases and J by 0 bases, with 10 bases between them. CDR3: CASSYGSVTNYGYTF. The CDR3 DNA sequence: TGTGCCAGCAGTTACGGCAGCGTCACTAACTATGGCTACACCTTC.

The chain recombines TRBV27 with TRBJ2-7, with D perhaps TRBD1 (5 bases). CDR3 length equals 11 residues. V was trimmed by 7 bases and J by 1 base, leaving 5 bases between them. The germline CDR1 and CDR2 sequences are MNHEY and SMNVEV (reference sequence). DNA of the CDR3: TGTGCCAGCAAGGGGTCCTACGAGCAGTACTTC. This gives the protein CASKGSYEQYF.

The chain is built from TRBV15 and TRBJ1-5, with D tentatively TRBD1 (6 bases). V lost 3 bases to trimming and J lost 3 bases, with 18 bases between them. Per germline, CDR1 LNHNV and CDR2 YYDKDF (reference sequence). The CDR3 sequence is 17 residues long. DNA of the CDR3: TGTGCCACCAGCAGGTTCCCGCGGGACAAGACCAATCAGCCCCAGCATTTT. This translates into CATSRFPRDKTNQPQHF.

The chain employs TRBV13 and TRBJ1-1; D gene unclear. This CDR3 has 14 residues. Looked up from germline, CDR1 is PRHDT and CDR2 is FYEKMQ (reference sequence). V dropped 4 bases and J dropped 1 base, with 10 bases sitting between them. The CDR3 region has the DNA TGTGCCAGCAGCTCAGAAAGGGCGAACACTGAAGCTTTCTTT. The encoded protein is CASSSERANTEAFF.

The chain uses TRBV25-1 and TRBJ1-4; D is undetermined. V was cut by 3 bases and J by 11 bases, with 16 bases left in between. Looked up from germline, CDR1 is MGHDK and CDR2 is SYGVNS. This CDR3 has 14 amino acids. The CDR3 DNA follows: TGTGCCAGCAGTGATGGGTCCAGCCGTGCGAAACTGTTTTTT. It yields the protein CASSDGSSRAKLFF.

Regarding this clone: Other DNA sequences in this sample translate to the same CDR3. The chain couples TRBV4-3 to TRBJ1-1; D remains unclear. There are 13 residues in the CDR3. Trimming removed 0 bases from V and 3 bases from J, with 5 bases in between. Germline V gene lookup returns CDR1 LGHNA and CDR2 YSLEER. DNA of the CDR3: TGCGCCAGCAGCCAAGATCGGGACACTGAAGCTTTCTTT. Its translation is CASSQDRDTEAFF.

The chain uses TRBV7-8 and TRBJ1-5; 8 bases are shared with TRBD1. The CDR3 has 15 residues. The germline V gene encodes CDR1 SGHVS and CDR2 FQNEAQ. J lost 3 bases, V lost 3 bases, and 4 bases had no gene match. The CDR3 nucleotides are TGTGCCAGCAGCTTGGGACAGGATACCAATCAGCCCCAGCATTTT. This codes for CASSLGQDTNQPQHF.

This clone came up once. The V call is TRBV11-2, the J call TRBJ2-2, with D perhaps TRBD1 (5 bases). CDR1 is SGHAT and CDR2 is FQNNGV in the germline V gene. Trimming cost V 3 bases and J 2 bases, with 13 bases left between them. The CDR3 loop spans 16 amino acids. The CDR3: CASSFGQGLNTGELFF. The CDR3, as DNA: TGTGCCAGCAGCTTTGGGCAGGGCCTCAACACCGGGGAGCTGTTTTTT.

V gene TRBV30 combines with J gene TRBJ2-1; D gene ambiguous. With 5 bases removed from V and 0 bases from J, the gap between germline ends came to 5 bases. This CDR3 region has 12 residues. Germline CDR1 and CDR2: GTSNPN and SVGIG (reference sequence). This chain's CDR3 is CAWAASYNEQFF. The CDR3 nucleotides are TGTGCCTGGGCGGCCTCCTACAATGAGCAGTTCTTC.

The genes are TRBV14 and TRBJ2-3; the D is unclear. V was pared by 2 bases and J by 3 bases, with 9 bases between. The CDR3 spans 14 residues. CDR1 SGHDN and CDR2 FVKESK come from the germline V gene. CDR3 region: CASSQNGGTDTQYF. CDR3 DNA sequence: TGTGCCAGCAGCCAAAACGGTGGGACAGATACGCAGTATTTT.

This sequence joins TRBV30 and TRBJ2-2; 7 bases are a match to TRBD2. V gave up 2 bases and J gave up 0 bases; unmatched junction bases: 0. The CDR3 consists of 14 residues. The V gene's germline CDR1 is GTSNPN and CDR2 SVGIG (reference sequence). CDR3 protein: CAWSRGANTGELFF. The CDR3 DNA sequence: TGTGCCTGGAGTCGGGGGGCGAACACCGGGGAGCTGTTTTTT.

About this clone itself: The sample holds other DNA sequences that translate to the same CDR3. DNA for the CDR3: TGCGCCAGCAGCCAAGGAACGGGGGCCTCCTACGAGCAGTACTTC. It encodes CASSQGTGASYEQYF. This chain uses TRBV4-3 with TRBJ2-7; either TRBD1 or TRBD2 may fit D (6 bases each). CDR3 length: 15 amino acids. Germline-derived CDR1 and CDR2 are LGHNA and YSLEER. The germline V and J ends were trimmed by 1 base and 0 bases, with 10 bases remaining between them.

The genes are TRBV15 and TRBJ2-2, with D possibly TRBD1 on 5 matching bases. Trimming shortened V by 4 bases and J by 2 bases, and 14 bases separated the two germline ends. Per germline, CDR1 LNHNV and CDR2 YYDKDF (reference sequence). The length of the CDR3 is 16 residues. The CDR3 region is CATSITRGTNTGELFF. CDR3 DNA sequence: TGTGCCACCAGCATTACAAGGGGAACAAACACCGGGGAGCTGTTTTTT. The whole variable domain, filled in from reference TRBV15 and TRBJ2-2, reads DAMVIQNPRYQVTQFGKPVTLSCSQTLNHNVMYWYQQKSSQAPKLLFHYYDKDFNNEADTPDNFQSRRPNTSFCFLDIRSPGLGDTAMYLCATSITRGTNTGELFFGEGSRLTVL.

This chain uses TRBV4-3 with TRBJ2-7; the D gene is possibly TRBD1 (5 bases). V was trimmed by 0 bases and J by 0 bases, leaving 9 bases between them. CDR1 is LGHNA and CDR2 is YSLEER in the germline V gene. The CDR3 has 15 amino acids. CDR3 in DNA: TGCGCCAGCAGCCAAGATGACAGTGGCTCCTACGAGCAGTACTTC. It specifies CASSQDDSGSYEQYF.

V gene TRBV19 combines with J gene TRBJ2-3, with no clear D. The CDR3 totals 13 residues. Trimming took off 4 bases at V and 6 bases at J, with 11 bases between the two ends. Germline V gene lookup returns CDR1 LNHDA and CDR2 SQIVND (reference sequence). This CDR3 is CASSKVRTDTQYF. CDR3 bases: TGTGCCAGTAGTAAGGTTAGGACCGATACGCAGTATTTT.

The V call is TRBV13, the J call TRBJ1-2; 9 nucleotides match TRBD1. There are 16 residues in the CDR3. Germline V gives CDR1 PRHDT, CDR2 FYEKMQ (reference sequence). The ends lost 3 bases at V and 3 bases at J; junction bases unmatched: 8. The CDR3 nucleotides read TGTGCCAGCAGCTTTTTGCCGGGACAGGGTGACTATGGCTACACCTTC. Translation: CASSFLPGQGDYGYTF.

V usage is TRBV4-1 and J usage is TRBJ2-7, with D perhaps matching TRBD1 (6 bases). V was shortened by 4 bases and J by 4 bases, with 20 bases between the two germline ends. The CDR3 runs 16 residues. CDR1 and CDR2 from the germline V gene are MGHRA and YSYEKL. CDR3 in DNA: TGCGCCAGCAGCCCACCGCCCAGGGGAAAAAGTTACGAGCAGTACTTC. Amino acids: CASSPPPRGKSYEQYF.

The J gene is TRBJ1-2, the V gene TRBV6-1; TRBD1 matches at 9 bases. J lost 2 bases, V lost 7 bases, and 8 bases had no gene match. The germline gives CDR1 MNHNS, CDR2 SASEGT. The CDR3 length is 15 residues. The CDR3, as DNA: TGTGCCAGCACTAGTACAGGGGGCGGCAACTATGGCTACACCTTC. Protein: CASTSTGGGNYGYTF.

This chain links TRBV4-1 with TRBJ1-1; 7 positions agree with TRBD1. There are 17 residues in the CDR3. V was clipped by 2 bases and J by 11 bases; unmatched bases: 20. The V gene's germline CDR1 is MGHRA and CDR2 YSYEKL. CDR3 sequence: CASSQHVRQGVSYGAFF. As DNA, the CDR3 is TGCGCCAGCAGCCAACATGTCCGACAGGGAGTGTCGTATGGGGCTTTCTTT.

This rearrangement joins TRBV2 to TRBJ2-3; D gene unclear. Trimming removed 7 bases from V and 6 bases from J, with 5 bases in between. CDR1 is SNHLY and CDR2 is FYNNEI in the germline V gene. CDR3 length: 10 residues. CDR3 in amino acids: CASKIDTQYF. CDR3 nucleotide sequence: TGTGCCAGCAAAATTGATACGCAGTATTTT. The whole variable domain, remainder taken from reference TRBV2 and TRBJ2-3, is EPEVTQTPSHQVTQMGQEVILRCVPISNHLYFYWYRQILGQKVEFLVSFYNNEISEKSEIFDDQFSVERPDGSNFTLKIRSTKLEDSAMYFCASKIDTQYFGPGTRLTVL.

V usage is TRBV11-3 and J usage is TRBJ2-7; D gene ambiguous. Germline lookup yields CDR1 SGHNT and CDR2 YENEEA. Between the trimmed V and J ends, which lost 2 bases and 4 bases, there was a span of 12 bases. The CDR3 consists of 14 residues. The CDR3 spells CASSLRSEPYEQYF. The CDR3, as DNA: TGTGCCAGCAGCTTAAGATCAGAACCTTACGAGCAGTACTTC.